These T cell receptor beta chains were read from a single sample in a study of blood T cell repertoires in COVID-19. Sequencing used immunoSEQ multiplex PCR; TCRdb keeps in-frame clones, though not all of them. Seen here are 50,000 to 75,000 clones, approximately 84% observed once, and the top ten hold 4% to 6%. Sequences were obtained from peripheral blood. The receptors stem from an elderly man in a cohort sampled during active COVID-19. CDR3s include the opening cysteine and the closing phenylalanine or tryptophan. The D gene is left open where the match is weak. The size field is filled for only some rows; it gives once, few, many or a size class.

D,J,size,V,length,CDR3,DNA
TRBD2,TRBJ2-3,-,TRBV4-1,15,CASSQAGGPSDTQYF,TGCGCCAGCAGCCAAGCGGGAGGGCCATCAGATACGCAGTATTTT
TRBD2,TRBJ2-1,few,TRBV5-4,15,CASSGTSGRDNEQFF,TGTGCCAGCAGCGGGACTAGCGGGAGGGACAATGAGCAGTTCTTC
-,TRBJ2-1,-,TRBV2,16,CASSASEDASYNEQFF,TGTGCCAGCAGTGCCTCTGAAGACGCTAGCTACAATGAGCAGTTCTTC
-,TRBJ2-2,-,TRBV11-3,14,CASSLLSGTGELFF,TGTGCCAGCAGCTTACTTAGCGGTACCGGGGAGCTGTTTTTT
-,TRBJ2-3,-,TRBV7-9,15,CASSLVAGRTDTQYF,TGTGCCAGCAGCTTAGTTGCGGGGCGCACAGATACGCAGTATTTT
-,TRBJ2-7,once,TRBV19,13,CASSTQGGYEQYF,TGTGCCAGTAGTACCCAGGGAGGCTACGAGCAGTACTTC
TRBD1,TRBJ1-3,-,TRBV4-1,16,CASSQELTGAGNTIYF,TGCGCCAGCAGCCAAGAGCTAACAGGGGCTGGAAACACCATATATTTT
TRBD1,TRBJ2-5,-,TRBV7-3,15,CASSQRDRGGETQYF,TGTGCCAGCAGCCAAAGAGACAGGGGTGGGGAGACCCAGTACTTC
-,TRBJ1-6,few,TRBV30,13,CAWRAFADSPLHF,TGTGCCTGGAGGGCATTTGCGGATTCACCCCTCCACTTT
TRBD1,TRBJ1-6,-,TRBV7-8,15,CASKIDRGFNSPLHF,TGTGCCAGCAAAATAGACAGGGGGTTTAATTCACCCCTCCACTTT
TRBD1,TRBJ2-7,-,TRBV5-6,11,CASSVGGTVSF,TGTGCCAGCAGCGTTGGTGGGACAGTAAGCTTC
TRBD2,TRBJ2-3,once,TRBV6-6,15,CASSTLREGPNTQYF,TGTGCCAGCAGTACTCTGCGGGAGGGCCCTAATACGCAGTATTTT
TRBD2,TRBJ2-2,-,TRBV5-1,14,CASSTAGGTGELFF,TGCGCCAGCAGTACAGCGGGAGGGACCGGGGAGCTGTTTTTT
TRBD1,TRBJ1-2,-,TRBV19,15,CASSILHRGVYGYTF,TGTGCCAGTAGTATCCTTCACAGGGGAGTCTATGGCTACACCTTC
-,TRBJ1-4,-,TRBV11-2,14,CASSLSQGREKLFF,TGTGCCAGCAGCTTAAGCCAGGGGCGTGAAAAACTGTTTTTT
TRBD2,TRBJ2-2,once,TRBV7-7,17,CASSLAGTSGPTGELFF,TGTGCTAGCAGCTTAGCCGGGACTAGCGGTCCCACCGGGGAGCTGTTTTTT
-,TRBJ1-6,-,TRBV28,15,CASSLSGKGNSPLHF,TGTGCCAGCAGTTTGTCGGGGAAGGGCAATTCACCCCTCCACTTT
TRBD1,TRBJ2-6,-,TRBV5-1,14,CASHTGAGANVLTF,TGCGCCAGCCATACAGGGGCTGGGGCCAACGTCCTGACTTTC
-,TRBJ1-1,-,TRBV7-3,15,CASSLTAGASSEAFF,TGTGCCAGCAGCTTAACTGCGGGGGCATCCTCTGAAGCTTTCTTT
TRBD1,TRBJ1-4,-,TRBV2,15,CASSERQGMYEKLFF,TGTGCCAGCAGTGAACGACAGGGGATGTATGAAAAACTGTTTTTT
-,TRBJ1-2,-,TRBV19,13,CASSNPGINGYTF,TGTGCCAGTAGTAACCCAGGGATAAATGGCTACACCTTC
TRBD1,TRBJ1-1,-,TRBV2,17,CASSEESGQGEGPEAFF,TGTGCCAGCAGTGAGGAGTCAGGACAGGGGGAGGGTCCTGAAGCTTTCTTT
TRBD1,TRBJ2-6,-,TRBV19,17,CASSMAGQGTGANVLTF,TGTGCCAGTAGTATGGCGGGACAGGGAACTGGGGCCAACGTCCTGACTTTC
TRBD1,TRBJ2-6,-,TRBV5-4,19,CASSFRLGQEGSGANVLTF,TGTGCCAGCAGCTTTCGTTTGGGACAGGAGGGCTCTGGGGCCAACGTCCTGACTTTC
-,TRBJ1-4,-,TRBV5-4,15,CASSRDSKNGEKLFF,TGTGCCAGCAGCAGAGACAGTAAAAACGGCGAAAAACTGTTTTTT
-,TRBJ1-6,-,TRBV19,17,CASSPIGGSVNNSPLHF,TGTGCCAGTAGCCCGATTGGGGGGTCGGTCAATAATTCACCCCTCCACTTT
TRBD2,TRBJ2-5,-,TRBV4-2,15,CASSPGTSLQETQYF,TGTGCCAGCAGCCCAGGGACTAGCCTCCAAGAGACCCAGTACTTC
TRBD1,TRBJ2-3,-,TRBV4-1,17,CASSQDRDRSRLDTQYF,TGCGCCAGCAGCCAAGATCGGGACAGGTCTAGGCTGGATACGCAGTATTTT
TRBD1,TRBJ2-3,-,TRBV6-6,16,CASRQVDRASTDTQYF,TGTGCCAGCAGACAGGTGGACAGGGCGAGCACAGATACGCAGTATTTT
TRBD1,TRBJ1-6,-,TRBV5-1,15,CASTSLDRNNSPLHF,TGCGCCAGCACCTCCTTGGACAGGAATAATTCACCCCTCCACTTT
-,TRBJ1-1,-,TRBV19,16,CASTLRRGTVSTEAFF,TGTGCCAGTACCCTACGCAGGGGAACGGTGAGCACTGAAGCTTTCTTT
-,TRBJ2-2,-,TRBV19,16,CASSIGTSVSTGELFF,TGTGCCAGTAGTATAGGTACTAGTGTTTCCACCGGGGAGCTGTTTTTT
-,TRBJ2-1,-,TRBV12-3/TRBV12-4,13,CASSRLIGNEQFF,TGTGCCAGCAGTAGACTAATCGGGAATGAGCAGTTCTTC
TRBD1,TRBJ1-6,-,TRBV10-3,18,CAISGGTGTSSYNSPLHF,TGTGCCATCAGTGGGGGGACAGGGACGAGCTCCTATAATTCACCCCTCCACTTT
-,TRBJ1-4,-,TRBV18,15,CASSPLRLTNEKLFF,TGTGCCAGCTCCCCCCTCAGGCTAACTAATGAAAAACTGTTTTTT
-,TRBJ2-5,-,TRBV15,14,CATSREISYETQYF,TGTGCCACCAGCAGAGAGATTAGCTACGAGACCCAGTACTTC
-,TRBJ2-7,-,TRBV29-1,14,CSVEDPGRPYEQYF,TGCAGCGTTGAAGACCCCGGCAGGCCCTACGAGCAGTACTTC
-,TRBJ1-2,-,TRBV9,15,CASSWGGLKGHGYTF,TGTGCCAGCAGCTGGGGGGGCCTCAAGGGGCATGGCTACACCTTC
-,TRBJ1-4,-,TRBV9,17,CASSVGGRVGTNEKLFF,TGTGCCAGCAGCGTAGGGGGCAGGGTCGGGACTAATGAAAAACTGTTTTTT
TRBD1,TRBJ1-1,-,TRBV12-3/TRBV12-4,13,CASSPTGDTEAFF,TGTGCCAGCAGTCCTACAGGGGACACTGAAGCTTTCTTT
TRBD1,TRBJ1-2,once,TRBV5-4,14,CASSLGQGDYGYTF,TGTGCCAGCAGCTTAGGACAGGGCGACTATGGCTACACCTTC
-,TRBJ1-1,-,TRBV6-5,14,CASGRRQLNTEAFF,TGTGCCAGCGGAAGGAGGCAGTTGAACACTGAAGCTTTCTTT
-,TRBJ2-7,-,TRBV19,17,CASSISFPDRRLGEQYF,TGTGCCAGTAGTATAAGTTTTCCGGACAGACGTTTGGGAGAGCAGTACTTC
-,TRBJ2-7,-,TRBV2,15,CASSDYTGQNYEQYF,TGTGCCAGCAGTGATTATACAGGGCAGAACTACGAGCAGTACTTC
-,TRBJ2-2,-,TRBV19,15,CASSTRTAPTGELFF,TGTGCCAGTAGCACCCGGACAGCCCCTACCGGGGAGCTGTTTTTT
-,TRBJ1-2,-,TRBV11-2,12,CASSLAENGYTF,TGTGCCAGCAGCTTAGCTGAGAATGGCTACACCTTC
-,TRBJ2-4,-,TRBV7-8,16,CASSLVGPGAKNIQYF,TGTGCCAGCAGCTTGGTGGGCCCAGGAGCCAAAAACATTCAGTACTTC
-,TRBJ1-2,-,TRBV27,15,CASSLSETGFYGYTF,TGTGCCAGCAGTTTATCGGAGACAGGATTCTATGGCTACACCTTC